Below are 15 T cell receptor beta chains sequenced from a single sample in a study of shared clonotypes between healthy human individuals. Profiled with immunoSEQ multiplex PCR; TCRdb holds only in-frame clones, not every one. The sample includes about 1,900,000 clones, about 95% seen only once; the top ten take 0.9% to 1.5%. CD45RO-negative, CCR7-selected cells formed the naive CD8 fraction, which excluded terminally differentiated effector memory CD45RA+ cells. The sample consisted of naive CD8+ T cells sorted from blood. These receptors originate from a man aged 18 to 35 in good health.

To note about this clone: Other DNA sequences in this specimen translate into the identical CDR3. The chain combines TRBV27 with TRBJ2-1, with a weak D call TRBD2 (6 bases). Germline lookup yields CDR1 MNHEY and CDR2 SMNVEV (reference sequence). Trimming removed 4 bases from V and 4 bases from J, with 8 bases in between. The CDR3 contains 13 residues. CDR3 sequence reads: CASSWDFYNEQFF. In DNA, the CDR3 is TGTGCCAGCAGTTGGGACTTTTACAATGAGCAGTTCTTC.

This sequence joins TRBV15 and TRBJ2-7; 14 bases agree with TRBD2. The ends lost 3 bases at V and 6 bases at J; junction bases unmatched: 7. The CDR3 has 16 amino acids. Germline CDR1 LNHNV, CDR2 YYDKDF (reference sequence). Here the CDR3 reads CATSRGLAGDLAEQYF. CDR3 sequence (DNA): TGTGCCACCAGCAGGGGACTAGCGGGAGATCTGGCCGAGCAGTACTTC. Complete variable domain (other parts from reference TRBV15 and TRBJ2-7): DAMVIQNPRYQVTQFGKPVTLSCSQTLNHNVMYWYQQKSSQAPKLLFHYYDKDFNNEADTPDNFQSRRPNTSFCFLDIRSPGLGDTAMYLCATSRGLAGDLAEQYFGPGTRLTVT.

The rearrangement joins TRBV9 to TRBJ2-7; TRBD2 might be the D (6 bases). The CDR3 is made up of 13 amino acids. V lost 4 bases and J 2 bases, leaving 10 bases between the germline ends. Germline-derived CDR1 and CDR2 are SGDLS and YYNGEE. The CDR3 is CASSPGVTYEQYF. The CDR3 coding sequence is TGTGCCAGCAGCCCGGGGGTCACCTACGAGCAGTACTTC.

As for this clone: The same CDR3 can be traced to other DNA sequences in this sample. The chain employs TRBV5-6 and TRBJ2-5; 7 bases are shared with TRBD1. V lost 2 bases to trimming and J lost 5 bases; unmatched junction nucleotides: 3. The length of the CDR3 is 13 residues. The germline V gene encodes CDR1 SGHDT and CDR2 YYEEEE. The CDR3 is CASSLGGLETQYF. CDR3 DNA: TGTGCCAGCAGCTTAGGGGGCTTGGAGACCCAGTACTTC.

The CDR3 sequence: CAWSYPETQYF. CDR3 DNA: TGTGCCTGGAGTTACCCAGAGACCCAGTACTTC. The chain combines TRBV30 with TRBJ2-5; unclear D gene. V was cut by 2 bases and J by 4 bases, with 5 bases left in between. The V gene's germline CDR1 is GTSNPN and CDR2 SVGIG (reference sequence). This CDR3 region has 11 residues.

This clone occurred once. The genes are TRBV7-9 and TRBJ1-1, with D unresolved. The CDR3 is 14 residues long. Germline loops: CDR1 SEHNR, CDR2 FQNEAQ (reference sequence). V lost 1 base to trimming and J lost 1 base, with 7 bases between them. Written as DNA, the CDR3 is TGTGCCAGCAGCTTAGTTAACGAGAACACTGAAGCTTTCTTT. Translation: CASSLVNENTEAFF.

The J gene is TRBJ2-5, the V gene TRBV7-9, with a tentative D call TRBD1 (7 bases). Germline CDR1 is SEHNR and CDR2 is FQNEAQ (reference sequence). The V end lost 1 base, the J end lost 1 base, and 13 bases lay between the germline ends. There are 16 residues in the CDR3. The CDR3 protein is CASSLGGQGGQETQYF. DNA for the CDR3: TGTGCCAGCAGCTTAGGTGGGCAGGGGGGCCAAGAGACCCAGTACTTC.

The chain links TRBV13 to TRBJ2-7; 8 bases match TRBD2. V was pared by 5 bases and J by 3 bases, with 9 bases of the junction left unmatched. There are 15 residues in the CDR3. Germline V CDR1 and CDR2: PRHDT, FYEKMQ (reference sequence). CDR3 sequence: CASSDAGGKDYEQYF. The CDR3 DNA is TGTGCCAGCAGCGATGCGGGGGGTAAGGACTACGAGCAGTACTTC. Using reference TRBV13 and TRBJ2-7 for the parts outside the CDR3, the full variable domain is AAGVIQSPRHLIKEKRETATLKCYPIPRHDTVYWYQQGPGQDPQFLISFYEKMQSDKGSIPDRFSAQQFSDYHSELNMSSLELGDSALYFCASSDAGGKDYEQYFGPGTRLTVT.

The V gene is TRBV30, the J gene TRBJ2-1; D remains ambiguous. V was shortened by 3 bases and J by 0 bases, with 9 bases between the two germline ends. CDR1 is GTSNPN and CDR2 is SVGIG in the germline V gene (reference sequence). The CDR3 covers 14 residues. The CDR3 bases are TGTGCCTGGAGAGACTGGAGCTCCTACAATGAGCAGTTCTTC. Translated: CAWRDWSSYNEQFF.

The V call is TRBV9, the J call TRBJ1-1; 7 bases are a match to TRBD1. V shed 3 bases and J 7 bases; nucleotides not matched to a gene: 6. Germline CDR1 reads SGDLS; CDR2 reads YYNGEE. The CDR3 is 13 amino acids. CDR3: CASSGGQSIEAFF. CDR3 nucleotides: TGTGCCAGCAGCGGGGGACAGAGCATTGAAGCTTTCTTT.

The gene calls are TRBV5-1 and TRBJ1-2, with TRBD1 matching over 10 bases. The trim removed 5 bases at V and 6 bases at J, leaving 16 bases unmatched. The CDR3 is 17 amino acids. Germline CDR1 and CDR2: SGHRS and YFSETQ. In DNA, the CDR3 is TGCGCCAGCAGAATTCCGGGACAGGGGTCCATGAAAAATGGCTACACCTTC. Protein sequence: CASRIPGQGSMKNGYTF. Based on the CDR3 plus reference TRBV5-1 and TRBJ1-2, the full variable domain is KAGVTQTPRYLIKTRGQQVTLSCSPISGHRSVSWYQQTPGQGLQFLFEYFSETQRNKGNFPGRFSGRQFSNSRSEMNVSTLELGDSALYLCASRIPGQGSMKNGYTFGSGTRLTVV.

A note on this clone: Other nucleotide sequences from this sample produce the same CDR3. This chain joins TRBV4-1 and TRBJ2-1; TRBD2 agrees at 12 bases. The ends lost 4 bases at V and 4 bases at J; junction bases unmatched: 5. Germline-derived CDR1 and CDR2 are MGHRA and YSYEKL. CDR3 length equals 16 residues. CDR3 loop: CASSLRLAGAYNEQFF. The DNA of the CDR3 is TGCGCCAGCAGCCTTCGACTAGCGGGGGCTTACAATGAGCAGTTCTTC.

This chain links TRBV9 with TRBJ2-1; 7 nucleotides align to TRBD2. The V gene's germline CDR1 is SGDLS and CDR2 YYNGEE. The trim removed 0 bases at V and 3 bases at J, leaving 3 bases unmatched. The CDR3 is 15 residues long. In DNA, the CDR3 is TGTGCCAGCAGCGTAGAAAGGACTAGCTACAATGAGCAGTTCTTC. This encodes CASSVERTSYNEQFF.

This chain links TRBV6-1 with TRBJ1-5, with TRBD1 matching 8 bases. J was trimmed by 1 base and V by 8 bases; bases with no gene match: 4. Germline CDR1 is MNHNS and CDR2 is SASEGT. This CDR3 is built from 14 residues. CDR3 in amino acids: CASVDRGSNQPQHF. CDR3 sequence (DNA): TGTGCCAGCGTAGACAGGGGAAGCAATCAGCCCCAGCATTTT.

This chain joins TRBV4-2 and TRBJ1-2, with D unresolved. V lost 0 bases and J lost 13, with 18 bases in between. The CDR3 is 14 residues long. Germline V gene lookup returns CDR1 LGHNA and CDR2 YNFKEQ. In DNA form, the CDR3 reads TGTGCCAGCAGCCAAGATAAGCGGAAGCCTTGGTTCACCTTC. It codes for CASSQDKRKPWFTF.